A single sample gave rise to the 27 T cell receptor beta chains below, sequenced in a study of cytomegalovirus exposure and HLA in healthy donors. The primer mix had 60 Vbeta and 13 Jbeta primers. This table comes from immunoSEQ multiplex PCR, and its TCRdb copy is limited to in-frame clones, with some not included. The sample includes about 130,000 clones, nearly 85% seen only once; the top ten take over 1%. The source material was PBMCs. The origin of the receptors is a boy aged 5-17 years in good health and CMV-seronegative.

The chain has TRBV5-1 and TRBJ2-5; 10 positions match TRBD2. This CDR3 has 15 amino acids. CDR1 and CDR2 (germline): SGHRS, YFSETQ. The V and J ends lost 6 bases and 1 base, in that order; junction bases with no gene match: 6. Written as DNA, the CDR3 is TGCGCCAGCAACCAGCGGGGGGGACCCCAAGAGACCCAGTACTTC. It yields the protein CASNQRGGPQETQYF.

J is TRBJ1-3 and V is TRBV7-2; 9 bases align to TRBD1. CDR1 and CDR2 (germline): SGHTA, FQGNSA. The CDR3 covers 13 residues. Trimming at V came to 6 bases and at J to 4 bases, leaving 1 base not matched to a gene. The CDR3 protein is CASRQGAGNTIYF. The CDR3 coding sequence is TGTGCCAGCAGACAGGGGGCCGGAAACACCATATATTTT.

The chain has TRBV28 and TRBJ1-5; D gene unclear. V dropped 2 bases and J dropped 3 bases, with 11 bases sitting between them. Germline CDR1 is MDHEN and CDR2 is SYDVKM. The CDR3 length is 15 residues. DNA of the CDR3: TGTGCCAGCAGTTTACCGATAGCCAACAATCAGCCCCAGCATTTT. This gives the protein CASSLPIANNQPQHF.

The chain carries TRBV9 and TRBJ2-3, with 7 bases aligning to TRBD2. Germline CDR1 is SGDLS and CDR2 is YYNGEE. The CDR3 extends over 15 amino acids. The ends lost 6 bases at V and 2 bases at J; junction bases unmatched: 9. The CDR3 coding sequence is TGTGCCAGCACCCAAGCGGGATGGACCACAGATACGCAGTATTTT. Its translation: CASTQAGWTTDTQYF.

The chain employs TRBV2 and TRBJ2-1; no reliable D call. The germline V gene encodes CDR1 SNHLY and CDR2 FYNNEI. The CDR3 is made up of 16 amino acids. Trimming took 3 bases from V and 4 from J, leaving 16 bases between them. CDR3 sequence: CASSDFGGDSYNEQFF. Written as DNA, the CDR3 is TGTGCCAGCAGTGATTTCGGCGGAGACTCATACAATGAGCAGTTCTTC.

This chain links TRBV19 with TRBJ2-3; tentatively, D is TRBD2 (5 bases). Between the trimmed V and J ends, which lost 6 bases and 4 bases, there was a span of 8 bases. CDR1 and CDR2 (germline): LNHDA, SQIVND (reference sequence). This CDR3 has 12 residues. Written as DNA, the CDR3 is TGTGCCAGTAGCGGGGTCGCAGATACGCAGTATTTT. Its translation is CASSGVADTQYF.

This chain connects TRBV30 to TRBJ1-2, with 10 positions matching TRBD1. The CDR3 has 13 residues. Trimming took 5 bases from V and 6 from J; bases not matched to a gene: 6. Per the germline V gene, CDR1 is GTSNPN and CDR2 is SVGIG (reference sequence). The CDR3 DNA reads TGTGCCTGGGTTCGACAGGGGGCGGATGGCTACACCTTC. Its protein is CAWVRQGADGYTF.

This rearrangement joins TRBV19 to TRBJ2-1, with TRBD2 identical over 9 bases. Germline-derived CDR1 and CDR2 are LNHDA and SQIVND (reference sequence). The CDR3 extends over 16 amino acids. Trimming took 2 bases from V and 3 from J; bases not matched to a gene: 5. CDR3 region: CASSILAGVSYNEQFF. CDR3 DNA: TGTGCCAGTAGTATATTAGCGGGAGTTAGCTACAATGAGCAGTTCTTC.

J is TRBJ1-1 and V is TRBV27, with 7 nucleotides matching TRBD1. V lost 1 base to trimming and J lost 7 bases; unmatched junction nucleotides: 3. CDR1 is MNHEY and CDR2 is SMNVEV in the germline V gene (reference sequence). The CDR3 is 13 residues long. CDR3 sequence: CASSLLTGLEAFF. Here the CDR3 DNA reads TGTGCCAGCAGTTTATTGACAGGGCTTGAAGCTTTCTTT.

This chain uses TRBV5-1 with TRBJ1-2, with TRBD1 as a possible D gene (5 bases). The V end lost 4 bases, the J end lost 0 bases, and 13 bases lay between the germline ends. This CDR3 is 15 amino acids long. Germline V gene data show CDR1 as SGHRS and CDR2 as YFSETQ. The CDR3 DNA is TGCGCCAGCAGCCTAGACAGCCATCCTAACTATGGCTACACCTTC. Its translation is CASSLDSHPNYGYTF. The full variable domain, with the rest looked up from reference TRBV5-1 and TRBJ1-2, is KAGVTQTPRYLIKTRGQQVTLSCSPISGHRSVSWYQQTPGQGLQFLFEYFSETQRNKGNFPGRFSGRQFSNSRSEMNVSTLELGDSALYLCASSLDSHPNYGYTFGSGTRLTVV.

The V and J genes are TRBV7-9 and TRBJ1-2; 10 bases match TRBD1. The V and J ends lost 5 bases and 8 bases, in that order; junction bases with no gene match: 8. The V gene's germline CDR1 is SEHNR and CDR2 FQNEAQ (reference sequence). The CDR3 is 14 residues long. This CDR3 is CASSLTGTGVGYTF. Written as DNA, the CDR3 is TGTGCCAGCAGCCTAACCGGGACAGGGGTCGGCTACACCTTC.

This chain's CDR3 is CASSTRGTTDTQYF. The CDR3 DNA reads TGTGCCAGCAGCACCCGGGGTACCACAGATACGCAGTATTTT. This chain joins TRBV7-2 and TRBJ2-3; possibly TRBD2 for D (5 bases). This CDR3 is built from 14 residues. Trimming pared 5 bases from V and 2 bases from J, leaving 11 bases between. Germline values: CDR1 SGHTA, CDR2 FQGNSA.

This chain links TRBV7-9 with TRBJ1-5; D perhaps matches TRBD1 (6 bases). The V and J ends lost 4 bases and 0 bases respectively, with 10 bases between them. This CDR3 has 15 residues. Germline V gives CDR1 SEHNR, CDR2 FQNEAQ (reference sequence). The CDR3 sequence: CASSSWTASNQPQHF. CDR3 nucleotide sequence: TGTGCCAGCAGCTCCTGGACAGCTAGCAATCAGCCCCAGCATTTT.

This clone turned up a few times. The gene calls are TRBV5-6 and TRBJ2-5; maybe TRBD2 (5 bases). The CDR3 spans 16 residues. The ends were cut back, 4 bases at V and 4 bases at J, with 20 bases in the middle. Germline V CDR1 and CDR2: SGHDT, YYEEEE. The CDR3 reads CASSPRGLILGETQYF. CDR3 bases: TGTGCCAGCAGCCCCCGGGGTCTAATTTTGGGAGAGACCCAGTACTTC.

The chain uses TRBV10-3 and TRBJ2-3; TRBD2 aligns across 8 bases. Per the germline V gene, CDR1 is ENHRY and CDR2 is SYGVKD. With V trimmed by 11 bases and J by 5 bases, 9 bases remained unmatched. The CDR3 runs to 13 residues. The CDR3 bases are TGTGCCGCCGGGCAGCGGGAGATAGATACGCAGTATTTT. Translating gives CAAGQREIDTQYF.

V and J are TRBV6-5 and TRBJ2-2; 8 bases match TRBD2. This CDR3 is 15 amino acids long. Germline V gene sequence: CDR1 MNHEY, CDR2 SVGAGI. V was clipped by 2 bases and J by 4 bases; unmatched bases: 3. CDR3 region: CASSYDTSGTGELFF. The CDR3 DNA reads TGTGCCAGCAGTTACGACACTAGCGGCACCGGGGAGCTGTTTTTT.

This chain uses TRBV6-5 with TRBJ2-1; weak D call: TRBD2 (5 bases). CDR1 is MNHEY, CDR2 SVGAGI, per germline. Deletions cut 2 bases from V and 2 bases from J, with 13 bases between. The length of the CDR3 is 16 residues. CDR3 region: CASSYRDLPPYNEQFF. The CDR3 DNA follows: TGTGCCAGCAGTTACCGGGATCTTCCCCCCTACAATGAGCAGTTCTTC.

Note on this clone: In the same sample, other DNA sequences code for this CDR3. This chain connects TRBV5-4 to TRBJ1-4; TRBD1 might be the D (5 bases). Germline V gene data show CDR1 as SGHNT and CDR2 as YYREEE (reference sequence). Trimming removed 4 bases at V and 0 bases at J, with 10 bases between. This CDR3 comprises 15 residues. The CDR3 loop reads CASSLGGATNEKLFF. CDR3 nucleotide sequence: TGTGCCAGCAGCCTCGGGGGTGCAACTAATGAAAAACTGTTTTTT.

The rearrangement joins TRBV9 to TRBJ2-1; 7 bases fit TRBD2. Germline lookup yields CDR1 SGDLS and CDR2 YYNGEE. With V trimmed by 0 bases and J by 7 bases, 10 bases remained unmatched. The CDR3 runs to 16 residues. CDR3 region: CASSVASGGGQNEQFF. In DNA, the CDR3 is TGTGCCAGCAGCGTAGCTTCGGGGGGAGGGCAGAATGAGCAGTTCTTC.

This clone was picked up a small number of times. The V gene is TRBV23-1, the J gene TRBJ2-2; 9 bases are shared with TRBD2. TRBV23-1 counts as an open reading frame of uncertain function. V shed 0 bases, J shed 5 bases, and the junction held 25 bases outside the gene matches. The CDR3 spans 23 residues. The CDR3 DNA reads as TGCGCCAGCAGTCAATCCCCCCGACTAGACCCCCCCAGCGGGAGGAGTCGAACCGGGGAGCTGTTTTTT. It is translated as CASSQSPRLDPPSGRSRTGELFF.

The chain combines TRBV7-3 with TRBJ2-5; D is perhaps TRBD2 (5 bases). Germline CDR1 and CDR2: SGHTA and FQGTGA. V was shortened by 1 base and J by 2 bases, with 8 bases between the two germline ends. The CDR3 is 14 residues long. CDR3 residues: CASSLNRGQETQYF. The CDR3 DNA reads TGTGCCAGCAGCTTAAATCGGGGACAAGAGACCCAGTACTTC.

The chain combines TRBV29-1 with TRBJ2-5; the D gene is possibly TRBD1 (5 bases). Looked up from germline, CDR1 is SQVTM and CDR2 is ANQGSEA. The CDR3 length is 14 residues. V lost 6 bases to trimming and J lost 2 bases, with 16 bases between them. CDR3 residues: CSVSLGHRQETQYF. CDR3 nucleotides: TGCAGCGTCAGCTTGGGGCACCGACAAGAGACCCAGTACTTC.

J is TRBJ2-1 and V is TRBV18; 9 nucleotides align to TRBD1. Unmatched junction bases numbered 10, after V lost 3 bases and J lost 4 bases. This CDR3 contains 17 residues. Germline CDR1 reads KGHSH; CDR2 reads LQKENI. The CDR3 DNA reads as TGTGCCAGCTCACCTAGAAGAGGGACAGGGTATTACAATGAGCAGTTCTTC. Its protein is CASSPRRGTGYYNEQFF.

This sequence joins TRBV7-8 and TRBJ2-7; 8 nucleotides match TRBD1. V dropped 7 bases and J dropped 0; count of bases not matched to a gene: 11. The CDR3 runs 16 residues. Per the germline V gene, CDR1 is SGHVS and CDR2 is FQNEAQ. The DNA for the CDR3 is TGTGCCAGCAACCCGCGCCCGCAGGGGGCCTCCTACGAGCAGTACTTC. Amino acid sequence: CASNPRPQGASYEQYF.

Worth noting for this clone: The sample carries other DNA sequences with the same CDR3. V gene TRBV5-6 combines with J gene TRBJ1-2; 7 bases match TRBD1. The CDR3 is 13 amino acids. Per germline, CDR1 SGHDT and CDR2 YYEEEE. J gave up 7 bases and V 0 bases, and 3 bases lay outside the gene matches. The CDR3 region has the DNA TGTGCCAGCAGCTTGGGACAGGGAGGTGGCTACACCTTC. Translation gives CASSLGQGGGYTF.

This clone appeared a few times. The chain recombines TRBV13 with TRBJ2-3, with TRBD2 as a possible D gene (7 bases). V was cut by 2 bases and J by 4 bases, with 13 bases left in between. Germline-derived CDR1 and CDR2 are PRHDT and FYEKMQ (reference sequence). The CDR3 totals 15 residues. CDR3 in amino acids: CASSLSGGGADTQYF. CDR3 DNA sequence: TGTGCCAGCAGCTTAAGCGGAGGGGGGGCAGATACGCAGTATTTT.

The V call is TRBV30, the J call TRBJ2-7; TRBD1 agrees at 10 bases. The J segment lost 6 bases and the V segment lost 5 bases, leaving 10 bases of the junction unmatched. The V gene's germline CDR1 is GTSNPN and CDR2 SVGIG (reference sequence). The CDR3 length is 14 residues. The CDR3 DNA is TGTGCCTGGGCCGGGACAGGGGAACTCATCGAGCAGTACTTC. Its translation is CAWAGTGELIEQYF.